The clone carrying this T cell receptor (beta chain) was seen a handful of times. The length of the CDR3 is 17 residues. CDR1 and CDR2 from the germline V gene are MDHEN and SYDVKM. Trimming pared 5 bases from V and 0 bases from J, leaving 17 bases between. The sample is drawn from a study of beta chain features in type 1 diabetes. Since all of the isolated RNA was reverse transcribed, expressed TCRB transcripts were what got sequenced. Clones were sequenced by immunoSEQ multiplex PCR, and TCRdb holds only the in-frame ones, with some missing. This table holds 300,000 to 400,000 clones, approximately 10% found once.

The source material was naive CD4+ T cells from blood. V is TRBV28 and J is TRBJ2-4, with a tentative D call TRBD2 (6 bases). The receptor was isolated from a woman aged 30 to 39 in good health. CDR3 sequence: CASSIRNQGLAKNIQYF. CDR3 bases: TGTGCCAGCAGTATACGGAATCAGGGACTAGCCAAAAACATTCAGTACTTC.